This is a list of T cell receptor beta chains from one sample in a study of blood T cell repertoires in COVID-19. Sequencing was performed with immunoSEQ multiplex PCR; in TCRdb, only in-frame clones are kept and a portion is missing. Among around 64,000 clones, about nine tenths were seen once, and the ten largest hold roughly 1.5%. The specimen sequenced was peripheral blood. These receptors originate from a human donor in a cohort sampled during active COVID-19. The CDR3 runs from the conserved cysteine through the conserved F or W. The D gene is left open where the match is weak. The size entry is marked missing in some rows and otherwise reads once, few, many or a size class.

.	TRBV7-2	TRBJ1-2	.	CASSLELAGNYGYTF	TGTGCCAGCAGCTTAGAGCTGGCAGGAAACTATGGCTACACCTTC
.	TRBV2	TRBJ2-3	.	CASSGLAGTDTQYF	TGTGCCAGCAGTGGGCTAGCAGGCACAGATACGCAGTATTTT
.	TRBV24-1	TRBJ2-1	.	CATSERGSYNEQFF	TGTGCCACCAGTGAACGGGGCTCCTACAATGAGCAGTTCTTC
.	TRBV29-1	TRBJ2-2	.	CSVGQVGELFF	TGCAGCGTTGGACAGGTCGGGGAGCTGTTTTTT
.	TRBV5-1	TRBJ2-2	TRBD1	CASSLDLSSTGNTGELFF	TGCGCCAGCAGCTTGGATCTCTCCTCGACAGGGAATACCGGGGAGCTGTTTTTT
.	TRBV6-2/TRBV6-3	TRBJ2-3	TRBD2	CASSYVSVTSGRIADTQYF	TGTGCCAGCAGTTACGTCTCCGTAACTAGCGGGAGGATCGCAGATACGCAGTATTTT
.	TRBV11-2	TRBJ2-7	.	CASSLAVEQYF	TGTGCCAGCAGCTTAGCGGTCGAGCAGTACTTC
.	TRBV6-2/TRBV6-3	TRBJ2-7	.	CASSFPSRQGGYYEQYF	TGTGCCAGCAGTTTCCCATCCCGGCAGGGGGGCTACTACGAGCAGTACTTC
.	TRBV3-1/TRBV3-2	TRBJ2-5	.	CASSQSLGRGMETQYF	TGTGCCAGCAGCCAGTCGTTGGGCAGGGGAATGGAGACCCAGTACTTC
once	TRBV7-3	TRBJ2-7	TRBD1	CASSLNSGGSYEQYF	TGTGCCAGCAGCTTAAACTCAGGGGGCTCCTACGAGCAGTACTTC
.	TRBV9	TRBJ1-3	.	CASSVGFGDGNTIYF	TGTGCCAGCAGCGTAGGATTCGGAGATGGAAACACCATATATTTT
.	TRBV29-1	TRBJ1-2	TRBD1	CSVAGQYGYTF	TGCAGCGTTGCGGGACAGTATGGCTACACCTTC